Listed below are T cell receptor beta chains from one sample, sequenced in a study of cytomegalovirus exposure and HLA in healthy donors. The data were produced by immunoSEQ multiplex PCR, yet TCRdb's version contains in-frame clones alone and is incomplete. The sample gives under 150,000 clones, 85% to 90% of which show up once; 2.5% to 3.5% is in the top ten. Sequencing was carried out using PBMCs. Receptors originate from a man aged 18-30 years in good health and CMV-seronegative. CDR3s include the opening cysteine and the closing phenylalanine or tryptophan. The D gene is left open where the match is weak. Size values are once, few and many counts, or a class for expanded clones, and some rows have none.

CDR3,DNA,D,J,V,size
CASSQGASGSNQPQHF,TGTGCCAGCAGCCAAGGGGCGTCCGGTAGCAATCAGCCCCAGCATTTT,.,TRBJ1-5,TRBV4-2,.
CASSIRLAGTRDTQYF,TGTGCCAGCAGCATACGACTAGCGGGGACCCGAGATACGCAGTATTTT,TRBD2,TRBJ2-3,TRBV9,.
CASSLEGDRVGNEQFF,TGCGCCAGCAGCTTGGAGGGGGACAGGGTAGGAAATGAGCAGTTCTTC,TRBD1,TRBJ2-1,TRBV5-1,.
CASSLGDQPQHF,TGTGCCAGCAGCTTAGGGGATCAGCCCCAGCATTTT,.,TRBJ1-5,TRBV5-6,few
CASSHTSGSSYNEQFF,TGCGCCAGCAGCCACACTAGCGGAAGCTCCTACAATGAGCAGTTCTTC,TRBD2,TRBJ2-1,TRBV4-3,.
CASSRIRVNRGGYGYTF,TGTGCCAGCAGCCGGATTAGGGTTAACAGGGGTGGCTATGGCTACACCTTC,TRBD1,TRBJ1-2,TRBV5-8,.
CASKPGLATYEQYF,TGTGCCAGCAAACCCGGACTGGCGACCTACGAGCAGTACTTC,.,TRBJ2-7,TRBV28,.
CASSDPGTPGNNEQFF,TGTGCCAGCAGTGACCCAGGGACTCCGGGGAACAATGAGCAGTTCTTC,.,TRBJ2-1,TRBV2,.
CSVGDSSYEQYF,TGCAGCGTAGGCGACAGCTCCTACGAGCAGTACTTC,.,TRBJ2-7,TRBV29-1,.
CASSLHSGTGGFEQYF,TGTGCCAGCAGCTTGCATAGTGGGACAGGGGGCTTCGAGCAGTACTTC,TRBD1,TRBJ2-7,TRBV7-2,.
CASSPGHSGLTEAFF,TGTGCCAGCTCACCAGGACACTCCGGGCTCACTGAAGCTTTCTTT,.,TRBJ1-1,TRBV18,once
CASSSLGQGPAYEQYF,TGTGCCAGCAGTTCCCTCGGACAGGGGCCTGCCTACGAGCAGTACTTC,TRBD1,TRBJ2-7,TRBV27,.
CASSSPTDNQPQHF,TGTGCCAGCAGTTCTCCCACAGACAATCAGCCCCAGCATTTT,.,TRBJ1-5,TRBV28,.
CASMGQSSYNEQFF,TGTGCCAGCATGGGACAAAGCTCCTACAATGAGCAGTTCTTC,.,TRBJ2-1,TRBV2,.
CASSGRGTASNQPQHF,TGTGCCAGCAGTGGCCGGGGGACAGCTAGCAATCAGCCCCAGCATTTT,TRBD1,TRBJ1-5,TRBV6-1,.
CASSQTEKLFF,TGTGCCAGCAGCCAGACGGAGAAACTGTTTTTT,.,TRBJ1-4,TRBV7-9,.
CASTTIQGDQPQHF,TGTGCCAGCACCACCATACAGGGGGATCAGCCCCAGCATTTT,TRBD1,TRBJ1-5,TRBV6-5,.
CASSTSYEQYF,TGTGCCAGCAGCACTTCTTACGAGCAGTACTTC,.,TRBJ2-7,TRBV9,.
CASSEVAGETGELFF,TGTGCCAGCAGTGAGGTGGCGGGAGAAACCGGGGAGCTGTTTTTT,TRBD2,TRBJ2-2,TRBV6-4,few
CASSGGRTAGTQYF,TGTGCCAGCAGCGGAGGTAGGACGGCGGGGACCCAGTACTTC,.,TRBJ2-5,TRBV5-6,.
CASSPQGFEAFF,TGTGCCAGCAGCCCTCAGGGTTTTGAAGCTTTCTTT,.,TRBJ1-1,TRBV7-2,.
CASSLRKGTARPGF,TGTGCCAGCAGCTTGAGGAAAGGGACAGCTAGGCCGGGGTTT,TRBD1,TRBJ1-1,TRBV7-2,.
CASSGQGRGSNQPQHF,TGTGCCAGCAGTGGGCAGGGGAGGGGTAGCAATCAGCCCCAGCATTTT,.,TRBJ1-5,TRBV6-1,.
CASGSGGQETQYF,TGTGCTAGTGGTTCCGGGGGACAAGAGACCCAGTACTTC,.,TRBJ2-5,TRBV12-5,.
CASSLARGEGQETQYF,TGTGCCAGCAGCTTAGCGCGAGGGGAGGGGCAAGAGACCCAGTACTTC,TRBD2,TRBJ2-5,TRBV7-8,.
CASGLVTGAPTEAFF,TGTGCTAGTGGTTTGGTAACAGGGGCGCCCACTGAAGCTTTCTTT,TRBD1,TRBJ1-1,TRBV12-5,few